What follows are 8 T cell receptor beta chains derived from one specimen sequenced in a study of T cell responses to AZD1222 COVID-19 vaccine. The data were produced by immunoSEQ multiplex PCR, yet TCRdb's version contains in-frame clones alone and is incomplete. The sample records under 300,000 clones, approximately 95% being singletons. The sample was peripheral blood, taken on day 0 of AZD1222 vaccination. Source of these receptors: an adult in good health.

The chain has TRBV5-6 and TRBJ1-6; TRBD1 matches at 9 bases. J gave up 8 bases and V 5 bases, and 5 bases lay outside the gene matches. Germline CDR1 SGHDT, CDR2 YYEEEE. This CDR3 comprises 14 residues. CDR3 DNA sequence: TGTGCCAGCAGGGGGGACAGGGACTATTCACCCCTCCACTTT. Encoded protein: CASRGDRDYSPLHF. The full variable domain, completed using reference TRBV5-6 and TRBJ1-6, is DAGVTQSPTHLIKTRGQQVTLRCSPKSGHDTVSWYQQALGQGPQFIFQYYEEEERQRGNFPDRFSGHQFPNYSSELNVNALLLGDSALYLCASRGDRDYSPLHFGNGTRLTVT.

J is TRBJ1-2 and V is TRBV27; D is unclear. The CDR3 consists of 14 residues. CDR1 is MNHEY and CDR2 is SMNVEV in the germline V gene (reference sequence). V shed 3 bases and J shed 6 bases, with 14 bases lying between them. Here the CDR3 DNA reads TGTGCCAGCAGTTTCGGTGGGCTAGGTGATGGCTACACCTTC. Protein product: CASSFGGLGDGYTF.

The J gene is TRBJ1-2, the V gene TRBV6-5, with a weak D call TRBD1 (5 bases). V dropped 6 bases and J dropped 5 bases, with 16 bases sitting between them. The CDR3 runs to 14 residues. CDR1 is MNHEY and CDR2 is SVGAGI in the germline V gene. DNA for the CDR3: TGTGCCAGCAGGCCCCTCGGGGGGGTGTATGGCTACACCTTC. Residues: CASRPLGGVYGYTF.

The chain links TRBV27 to TRBJ2-7, with 9 bases aligning to TRBD2. J was trimmed by 4 bases and V by 7 bases; bases with no gene match: 5. This CDR3 has 13 residues. Germline assignment: CDR1 MNHEY and CDR2 SMNVEV (reference sequence). CDR3 nucleotide sequence: TGTGCCAGCACCCCCGCGGGGGGGTACGAGCAGTACTTC. As protein: CASTPAGGYEQYF.

This chain uses TRBV11-1 with TRBJ2-2; D is uncertain. With 1 base removed from V and 3 bases from J, the gap between germline ends came to 6 bases. The germline V gene encodes CDR1 SGHAT and CDR2 FQDESV (reference sequence). The CDR3 has 14 residues. The CDR3 sequence is CASSLGSHTGELFF. The CDR3 DNA is TGTGCCAGCAGCTTAGGGAGCCACACCGGGGAGCTGTTTTTT.

This chain joins TRBV10-2 and TRBJ2-3; TRBD2 aligns across 8 bases. The CDR3 covers 15 residues. Germline V lookup: CDR1 WSHSY, CDR2 SAAADI. Trimming at V came to 7 bases and at J to 4 bases, leaving 10 bases not matched to a gene. Here the CDR3 reads CASTQRERGSDTQYF. CDR3 bases: TGCGCCAGCACCCAGCGGGAGAGGGGTTCAGATACGCAGTATTTT.

The V call is TRBV5-6, the J call TRBJ2-3; 13 nucleotides line up with TRBD2. Trimming cost V 4 bases and J 10 bases; bases outside gene matches: 9. CDR1 SGHDT and CDR2 YYEEEE come from the germline V gene. The CDR3 extends over 15 amino acids. CDR3 amino acids: CASSGTSGMSNAQYF. CDR3 nucleotide sequence: TGTGCCAGCAGCGGGACTAGCGGGATGTCGAACGCGCAGTATTTT.

The chain uses TRBV28 and TRBJ1-5; possible D gene TRBD1, 5 bases. Germline CDR1 MDHEN, CDR2 SYDVKM. Trimming removed 10 bases from V and 7 bases from J, with 20 bases in between. CDR3 length: 14 amino acids. In DNA, the CDR3 is TGTGCCAACCCGGGACCCCGGAAGAACCAGCCCCAGCATTTT. Translated, it gives CANPGPRKNQPQHF.